These 9 T cell receptor beta chains were all obtained from the same sample, sequenced in a study of beta chain features in type 1 diabetes. These TCRs' antigens remain unknown. Notes on the study in general: Researchers report that Type 1 diabetes patients had moderately but significantly shorter TCRB CDR3s across all four CD4+ subsets.

Every bit of the isolated RNA underwent reverse transcription, so sequencing read expressed TCRB transcripts. Here immunoSEQ multiplex PCR was the method, and the copy in TCRdb shows in-frame clones only, minus some. This table has about 340,000 clones, roughly 12% appearing once. The sequenced material came from naive CD4+ T cells from blood. Receptors were obtained from a woman aged 18-29 years with type 1 diabetes.

The chain recombines TRBV6-5 with TRBJ2-7; D call uncertain. Between the trimmed V and J ends, which lost 6 bases and 4 bases, there was a span of 16 bases. In germline, CDR1 is MNHEY, CDR2 SVGAGI. The CDR3 covers 14 residues. The CDR3, as DNA: TGTGCCAGCAGGCGCACCGCGCCAGGTTACGAGCAGTACTTC. This gives the protein CASRRTAPGYEQYF.

The chain joins TRBV29-1 to TRBJ2-5; TRBD2 aligns across 10 bases. This CDR3 region has 13 residues. Germline CDR1 reads SQVTM; CDR2 reads ANQGSEA. Trimming took 5 bases from V and 4 from J; bases not matched to a gene: 4. Here the CDR3 DNA reads TGCAGCGTTTCCCGACTAGCGGGAGAGACCCAGTACTTC. It translates to CSVSRLAGETQYF.

The gene calls are TRBV4-1 and TRBJ2-3, with 10 bases fitting TRBD2. The CDR3 is 18 residues long. V was pared by 1 base and J by 4 bases, with 11 bases of the junction left unmatched. Per the germline V gene, CDR1 is MGHRA and CDR2 is YSYEKL. The DNA for the CDR3 is TGCGCCAGCAGCCAAGGTATACTAGCGGGACTGGAATCAGATACGCAGTATTTT. It codes for CASSQGILAGLESDTQYF.

This clone was counted only a few times. The chain is built from TRBV5-1 and TRBJ1-2; unclear D gene. The V end was cut by 1 base, the J end by 4 bases, with 11 bases between. Germline V gene data show CDR1 as SGHRS and CDR2 as YFSETQ. The CDR3 totals 14 residues. For the CDR3, the DNA is TGCGCCAGCAGCTTGTCAGGTCTTTCCTATGGCTACACCTTC. It yields the protein CASSLSGLSYGYTF.

This clone was seen only a few times. The V gene is TRBV6-5, the J gene TRBJ2-1, with 8 nucleotides matching TRBD2. Germline-derived CDR1 and CDR2 are MNHEY and SVGAGI. V dropped 0 bases and J dropped 8; count of bases not matched to a gene: 9. The length of the CDR3 is 16 residues. The CDR3 nucleotides are TGTGCCAGCAGTTACTCGAGAGCGGGAGCGGGAGATGAGCAGTTCTTC. Its translation is CASSYSRAGAGDEQFF.

This clone was counted a few times. The V gene is TRBV7-9, the J gene TRBJ1-2; weak D call: TRBD1 (6 bases). CDR3 length: 14 amino acids. Germline V gene lookup returns CDR1 SEHNR and CDR2 FQNEAQ (reference sequence). The V and J ends lost 5 bases and 2 bases respectively, with 12 bases between them. The CDR3 is CASSVGQRNYGYTF. As DNA, the CDR3 is TGTGCCAGCAGCGTCGGACAGAGAAACTATGGCTACACCTTC.

The chain recombines TRBV4-1 with TRBJ1-5, with D perhaps TRBD1 (5 bases). The V gene lost 0 bases and the J gene lost 4 bases, with 10 bases spanning the gap. The CDR3 is made up of 15 amino acids. The germline CDR1 and CDR2 sequences are MGHRA and YSYEKL. The CDR3: CASSQDHGGNQPQHF. CDR3 nucleotide sequence: TGCGCCAGCAGCCAAGATCACGGGGGGAATCAGCCCCAGCATTTT.

DNA of the CDR3: TGTGCCAGCTCACCACCGTCAGGGTTATCCACTGAAGCTTTCTTT. Protein sequence: CASSPPSGLSTEAFF. The chain employs TRBV18 and TRBJ1-1; possible D gene TRBD1, 5 bases. Trimming stripped 0 bases from V and 4 bases from J, with 12 bases between. CDR3 length: 15 amino acids. CDR1 is KGHSH, CDR2 LQKENI, per germline.

The gene calls are TRBV7-9 and TRBJ2-2; a possible D gene is TRBD1 (6 bases). Per germline, CDR1 SEHNR and CDR2 FQNEAQ (reference sequence). Trimming pared 5 bases from V and 4 bases from J, leaving 14 bases between. There are 15 residues in the CDR3. The CDR3 reads CASSNRVESTGELFF. DNA for the CDR3: TGTGCCAGCAGCAACAGGGTTGAAAGCACCGGGGAGCTGTTTTTT.